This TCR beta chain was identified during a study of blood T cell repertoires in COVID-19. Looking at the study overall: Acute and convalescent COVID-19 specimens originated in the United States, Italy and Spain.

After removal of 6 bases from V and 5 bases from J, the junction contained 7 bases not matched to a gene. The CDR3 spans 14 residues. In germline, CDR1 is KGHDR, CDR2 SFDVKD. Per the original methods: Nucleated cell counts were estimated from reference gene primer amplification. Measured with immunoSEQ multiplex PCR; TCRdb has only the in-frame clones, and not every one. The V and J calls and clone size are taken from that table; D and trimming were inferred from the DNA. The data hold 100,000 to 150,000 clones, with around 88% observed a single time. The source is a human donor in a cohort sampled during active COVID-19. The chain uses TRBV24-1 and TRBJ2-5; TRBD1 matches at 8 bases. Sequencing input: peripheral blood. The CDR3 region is CATSRDRGSETQYF. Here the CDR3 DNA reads TGTGCCACCAGTCGAGACAGGGGATCGGAGACCCAGTACTTC.